This T cell receptor (beta chain) was documented in a study of blood T cell repertoires in COVID-19. Some clones are missing from TCRdb's copy, which holds only in-frame ones; the method was immunoSEQ multiplex PCR. This table has under 200,000 clones, around 86% appearing once. With 2 bases removed from V and 1 base from J, the gap between germline ends came to 2 bases. The length of the CDR3 is 11 residues. Germline assignment: CDR1 SQVTM and CDR2 ANQGSEA. The chain employs TRBV29-1 and TRBJ1-1, with no clear D. This clonotype was sampled from a man aged 18 to 30 with acute or convalescent COVID-19. Sequenced input: peripheral blood. CDR3 nucleotides: TGCAGCGTTGAACGGAACACTGAAGCTTTCTTT. It yields the protein CSVERNTEAFF. Combining the CDR3 with reference TRBV29-1 and TRBJ1-1 gives the whole variable domain SAVISQKPSRDICQRGTSLTIQCQVDSQVTMMFWYRQQPGQSLTLIATANQGSEATYESGFVIDKFPISRPNLTFSTLTVSNMSPEDSSIYLCSVERNTEAFFGQGTRLTVV.